This record covers a single T cell receptor (beta chain). Produced via immunoSEQ multiplex PCR; TCRdb's table is partial and in-frame only. The profile covers about 110,000 clones, with around nine tenths appearing a single time and approximately 1.4% taken by the ten largest. The entry originates in a study of T cells after somatic rescue of genetic block. The CDR3 has 14 amino acids. Germline CDR1 is SGHRS and CDR2 is YFSETQ. V shed 0 bases and J shed 2 bases, with 7 bases lying between them. The rearrangement joins TRBV5-1 to TRBJ2-3; D not certain. The sequence was collected from a young woman. Sequenced material: peripheral blood mononuclear cells (PBMCs). CDR3 bases: TGCGCCAGCAGCTTGGCAACCCCCACAGATACGCAGTATTTT. This encodes CASSLATPTDTQYF.